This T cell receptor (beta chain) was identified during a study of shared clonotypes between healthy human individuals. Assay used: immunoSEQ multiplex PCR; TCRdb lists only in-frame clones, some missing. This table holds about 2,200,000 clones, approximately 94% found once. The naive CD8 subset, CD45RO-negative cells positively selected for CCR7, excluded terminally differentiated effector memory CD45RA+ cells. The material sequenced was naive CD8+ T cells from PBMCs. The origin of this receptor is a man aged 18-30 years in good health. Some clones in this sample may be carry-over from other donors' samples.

The CDR3 coding sequence is TGTGCCAGCAGCGTAGATTCTCTAGGGTACAATGAGCAGTTCTTC. As protein: CASSVDSLGYNEQFF. J is TRBJ2-1 and V is TRBV9; D gene uncertain. Per germline, CDR1 SGDLS and CDR2 YYNGEE. There are 15 residues in the CDR3. Trimming took off 0 bases at V and 4 bases at J, with 11 bases between the two ends. Variable domain in full (rest from reference TRBV9 and TRBJ2-1): DSGVTQTPKHLITATGQRVTLRCSPRSGDLSVYWYQQSLDQGLQFLIQYYNGEERAKGNILERFSAQQFPDLHSELNLSSLELGDSALYFCASSVDSLGYNEQFFGPGTRLTVL.